The rows below give T cell receptor beta chains drawn from one sample of a study of spatial heterogeneity in lung cancer. MiXCR, applied by TCRdb to the 5' RACE reads, yields one record per CDR3 protein. The sample includes about 120,000 distinct CDR3 sequences, 12% seen only once; the top ten take roughly 15%. Sequenced material: PBMCs, taken at follow-up. Receptors were obtained from a male donor with early-stage non-small cell lung cancer. Both conserved end residues are part of each CDR3. D genes are given only for firm matches. Not all rows give a size; the values are once, few, many and, for expanded clones, a class.

abundance,j_gene,d_gene,v_gene,CDR3nt,CDR3aa
-,TRBJ1-5,-,TRBV6-2/TRBV6-3,TGTGCCAGCACCACGAGTACACCTAGCAATCAGCCCCAGCATTTT,CASTTSTPSNQPQHF
few,TRBJ1-5,-,TRBV28,TGTGCCAGCAGCTTTGCGGGAAACGGTCAGCCCCAGCATTTT,CASSFAGNGQPQHF
many,TRBJ1-1,-,TRBV28,TGTGCCAGCAGTTTAGGGGTCACTGAAGCTTTCTTT,CASSLGVTEAFF
many,TRBJ2-2,-,TRBV12-3/TRBV12-4,TGTGCCAGCAGTTTCGGGAACACCGGGGAGCTGTTTTTT,CASSFGNTGELFF
-,TRBJ2-5,-,TRBV4-2,TGTGCCAGCAGCCAAGAAGGGTCCCCTCAAGAGACCCAGTACTTC,CASSQEGSPQETQYF
-,TRBJ2-3,TRBD1,TRBV11-2,TGTGCCAGCAGCCCTCGACAGGGGGGCACGCAGTATTTT,CASSPRQGGTQYF
few,TRBJ1-5,-,TRBV2,TGTGCCAGCAGGCCCGGGCCAAATCAGCCCCAGCATTTT,CASRPGPNQPQHF
-,TRBJ1-1,-,TRBV27,TGTGCCAGCAGATTACAGATACTGAACACTGAAGCTTTCTTT,CASRLQILNTEAFF
-,TRBJ1-2,TRBD1,TRBV12-3/TRBV12-4,TGTGCCAGCACCCTCCGGGACAGGGGGCTGGCTGGCTACACCTTC,CASTLRDRGLAGYTF
-,TRBJ2-5,TRBD2,TRBV5-1,TGCGCCAGCAGCTTGGCAGGGACTAGCGTTCCAGAGACCCAGTACTTC,CASSLAGTSVPETQYF
-,TRBJ1-2,-,TRBV29-1,TGCAGCGTTGTAGGAACGGATCGGGGGGCTAACTATGGCTACACCTTC,CSVVGTDRGANYGYTF
-,TRBJ2-3,TRBD2,TRBV10-3,TGTGCCATCAGCCTCGGGACTACCAAGGCAGATACGCAGTATTTT,CAISLGTTKADTQYF
many,TRBJ1-6,-,TRBV18,TGTGCCAGCTCACCACCATCCGGGAATAATTCACCCCTCCACTTT,CASSPPSGNNSPLHF
many,TRBJ2-1,-,TRBV6-2/TRBV6-3,TGTGCCAGCAGTTACTCGAAACAGGCCGATGAGCAGTTCTTC,CASSYSKQADEQFF
-,TRBJ2-1,-,TRBV11-2,TGTGCCAGCAGCTCCGCCCCGGACTCCATTTCCGGTGAGCAGTTCTTC,CASSSAPDSISGEQFF
many,TRBJ1-5,-,TRBV20-1,TGCAGTGCCCTTGACGCGGTCTTTAGGGAGCCCCAGCATTTT,CSALDAVFREPQHF
-,TRBJ2-5,TRBD1,TRBV7-3,TGTGCCAGCAGAGGTCAATATTACCGGGACAGGGCTAAAGAGACCCAGTACTTC,CASRGQYYRDRAKETQYF
-,TRBJ2-1,TRBD2,TRBV7-9,TGTGCCAGCAGCGACGACCTAGCGGTAGTAAATGAGCAGTTCTTC,CASSDDLAVVNEQFF
-,TRBJ2-1,-,TRBV24-1,TGTGCCACCAGTGGAGGCGGCTACAATGAGCAGTTCTTC,CATSGGGYNEQFF
-,TRBJ1-3,-,TRBV25-1,TGTGCCAGCAGTGAAATGGGGAGCTCTGGAAACACCATATATTTT,CASSEMGSSGNTIYF
-,TRBJ2-5,TRBD1,TRBV5-1,TGCGCCAGCAGCCAAGGGACAGGATACCAAGAGACCCAGTACTTC,CASSQGTGYQETQYF
many,TRBJ1-5,-,TRBV28,TGTGCCAGCACCGAGGCGGGGAGGAGCAATCAGCCCCAGCATTTT,CASTEAGRSNQPQHF
-,TRBJ1-2,TRBD1,TRBV2,TGTGCCAGCAGTGAAGCTACAGGGGGTCCCTATGGCTACACCTTC,CASSEATGGPYGYTF
few,TRBJ2-5,TRBD2,TRBV27,TGTGCCAGCAGTTTTAAGCGGGGGGTTCAAGAGACCCAGTACTTC,CASSFKRGVQETQYF
few,TRBJ2-5,-,TRBV9,TGTGCCAGCAGCGTAGCACTCCGGGGAATCGAGACCCAGTACTTC,CASSVALRGIETQYF
many,TRBJ1-4,TRBD1,TRBV7-8,TGTGCCAGCAGCTTAGGCTGGGGACAGGGTGGGAAAAGGGATGAAAAACTGTTTTTT,CASSLGWGQGGKRDEKLFF
-,TRBJ2-3,-,TRBV18,TGTGCCAGCTCACCAGTCGTTTACACAGATACGCAGTATTTT,CASSPVVYTDTQYF
-,TRBJ2-5,-,TRBV5-1,TGCGCCAGCAGCTTGGGCCTGGCGGTAGCCCAAGAGACCCAGTACTTC,CASSLGLAVAQETQYF
few,TRBJ2-1,-,TRBV15,TGTGCCACCAGCAGAGGCGCAGGCCAAGAAACGTACAATGAGCAGTTCTTC,CATSRGAGQETYNEQFF
-,TRBJ2-7,-,TRBV7-7,TGTGCTAGCAGCTTGGAAAGGGGAGGCGAGCAGTACTTC,CASSLERGGEQYF
many,TRBJ2-3,-,TRBV5-4,TGTGCCAGCAGCTTGGCCTCTCAGCGAAGCACAGATACGCAGTATTTT,CASSLASQRSTDTQYF
-,TRBJ1-3,TRBD1,TRBV20-1,TGCAGTGCTAGGACAGGGGTTTTCGGAAACACCATATATTTT,CSARTGVFGNTIYF
many,TRBJ1-2,TRBD1,TRBV5-4,TGTGCCAGCAGAAAAACAGGGGATGGCTACACCTTC,CASRKTGDGYTF
-,TRBJ1-3,-,TRBV2,TGTGCCAGCACACCTCCTCCGGGACGGAGAAACACCATATATTTT,CASTPPPGRRNTIYF
-,TRBJ2-2,-,TRBV19,TGTGCCAGTAGTATACACGGCACCGGGGAGCTGTTTTTT,CASSIHGTGELFF
-,TRBJ1-6,-,TRBV6-4,TGTGCCAGCAGTGACTCCCCCGGCAATTCACCCCTCCACTTT,CASSDSPGNSPLHF
many,TRBJ1-2,-,TRBV7-3,TGTGCCAGCAGCCAGACCCCGACGGATGGCTACACCTTC,CASSQTPTDGYTF
-,TRBJ2-4,-,TRBV2,TGTGCCAGCAGTAGCGACGGGTGGGTCGCCAAAAACATTCAGTACTTC,CASSSDGWVAKNIQYF
few,TRBJ1-2,-,TRBV7-2,TGTGCCAGCAGCCCGAGAATGTTGGGGAGCTACACCTTC,CASSPRMLGSYTF
few,TRBJ2-5,-,TRBV19,TGTGCCAGTAGTATCCTCCCTGAAGAGACCCAGTACTTC,CASSILPEETQYF
many,TRBJ2-7,-,TRBV3-1,TGTGCCAGCAGCCAAGGGGCCTGGAGCGAGCAGTACTTC,CASSQGAWSEQYF
many,TRBJ2-5,-,TRBV7-8,TGTGCCAGCAGCTTATTCTGGCCTGAGACCCAGTACTTC,CASSLFWPETQYF
few,TRBJ1-4,TRBD1,TRBV4-3,TGCGCCAGCAGCCATAAGGGGGCCGGTAATGAAAAACTGTTTTTT,CASSHKGAGNEKLFF
-,TRBJ2-7,-,TRBV11-3,TGTGCCAGCAGCCTTTACAGGGAGAGCTCCTACGAGCAGTACTTC,CASSLYRESSYEQYF
-,TRBJ1-4,-,TRBV28,TGTGCCAGCAGTTTGGCAGGGGTAACTAATGAAAAACTGTTTTTT,CASSLAGVTNEKLFF
many,TRBJ2-5,-,TRBV2,TGTGCCAGCAGCCTCGGGGTCCTGAGAGAGACCCAGTACTTC,CASSLGVLRETQYF
-,TRBJ2-2,-,TRBV12-3/TRBV12-4,TGTGCCAGCAGTCCGGACCGGAACACCGGGGAGCTGTTTTTT,CASSPDRNTGELFF
many,TRBJ1-6,-,TRBV28,TGTGCCAGCATCGTAGGGCGGGCTGGAAATTCACCCCTCCACTTT,CASIVGRAGNSPLHF
-,TRBJ1-1,-,TRBV6-5,TGTGCCAGCAGTTACGAGTTTGTGAACACTGAAGCTTTCTTT,CASSYEFVNTEAFF
few,TRBJ2-7,-,TRBV2,TGTGCCAGCACCAGGGGTTCCTCCTACGAGCAGTACTTC,CASTRGSSYEQYF
many,TRBJ1-4,-,TRBV4-1,TGCGCCAGCAGCCAAGATCGAGAACAGTTTACGGATGAAAAACTGTTTTTT,CASSQDREQFTDEKLFF
-,TRBJ1-1,-,TRBV5-1,TGCGCCAGCAGCTTGGCAGCAATGAACACTGAAGCTTTCTTT,CASSLAAMNTEAFF
-,TRBJ1-1,-,TRBV20-1,TGCAGTGCCCTCACGATCGGCATGAACACTGAAGCTTTCTTT,CSALTIGMNTEAFF
medium-sized,TRBJ2-7,-,TRBV5-1,TGCGCCAGCAGCCGGAACTACGAGCAGTACTTC,CASSRNYEQYF
-,TRBJ2-7,-,TRBV27,TGTGCCAGCAGCCTACTTTGGGGGAGCGAGGAGCAGTACTTC,CASSLLWGSEEQYF
few,TRBJ2-3,-,TRBV27,TGTGCCAGCAGTTTATCGAGGCCGGCGGATACGCAGTATTTT,CASSLSRPADTQYF
-,TRBJ1-1,-,TRBV5-8,TGTGCCAGCAGCTTCGTCCGGCAGGGGACCACTGAAGCTTTCTTT,CASSFVRQGTTEAFF